This T cell receptor (beta chain) was captured in a study of T cell changes during pregnancy in multiple sclerosis. TCRdb keeps only in-frame clones here, not all; method: immunoSEQ multiplex PCR. The sample holds about 36,000 clones, around 90% seen once. V shed 1 base and J shed 4 bases, with 7 bases lying between them. CDR3 length equals 13 residues. Germline V gives CDR1 SEHNR, CDR2 FQNEAQ (reference sequence). This receptor was identified in a female donor with multiple sclerosis, enrolled in a pregnancy study. The V call is TRBV7-9, the J call TRBJ1-2; TRBD1 might be the D (5 bases). The specimen was CD4+ T cells from peripheral blood mononuclear cells, collected in the first trimester of pregnancy. CDR3 DNA: TGTGCCAGCAGCTTAGAGACAGCCTATGGCTACACCTTC. Residues: CASSLETAYGYTF.